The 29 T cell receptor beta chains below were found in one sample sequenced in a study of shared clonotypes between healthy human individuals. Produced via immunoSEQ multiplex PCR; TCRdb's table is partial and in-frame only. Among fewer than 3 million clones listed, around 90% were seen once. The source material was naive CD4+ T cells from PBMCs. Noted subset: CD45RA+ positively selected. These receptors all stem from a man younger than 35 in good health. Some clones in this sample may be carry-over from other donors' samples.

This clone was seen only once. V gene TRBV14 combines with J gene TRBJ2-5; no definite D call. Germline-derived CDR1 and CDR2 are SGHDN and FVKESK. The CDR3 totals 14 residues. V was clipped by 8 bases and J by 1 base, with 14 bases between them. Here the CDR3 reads CASPTRTVQETQYF. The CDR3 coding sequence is TGTGCCAGCCCCACCCGGACGGTCCAAGAGACCCAGTACTTC.

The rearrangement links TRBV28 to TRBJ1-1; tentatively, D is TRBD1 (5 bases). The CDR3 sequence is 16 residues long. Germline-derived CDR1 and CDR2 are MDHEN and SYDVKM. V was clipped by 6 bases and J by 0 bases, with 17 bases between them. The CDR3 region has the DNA TGTGCCAGCAGCCTCCTGGGGGGGGAAGTGAACACTGAAGCTTTCTTT. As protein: CASSLLGGEVNTEAFF.

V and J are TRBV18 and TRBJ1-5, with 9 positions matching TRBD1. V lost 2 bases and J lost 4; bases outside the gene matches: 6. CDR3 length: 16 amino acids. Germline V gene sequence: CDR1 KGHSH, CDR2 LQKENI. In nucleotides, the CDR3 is TGTGCCAGCTCACCATCCCGGGACAGGGCTAATCAGCCCCAGCATTTT. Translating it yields CASSPSRDRANQPQHF.

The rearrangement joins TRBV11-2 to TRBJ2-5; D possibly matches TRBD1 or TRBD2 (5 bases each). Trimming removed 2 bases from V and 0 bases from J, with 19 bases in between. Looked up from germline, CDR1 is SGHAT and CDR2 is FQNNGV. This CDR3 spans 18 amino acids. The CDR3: CASSLFTIAGAHQETQYF. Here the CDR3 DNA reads TGTGCCAGCAGCTTATTCACAATCGCCGGGGCACACCAAGAGACCCAGTACTTC. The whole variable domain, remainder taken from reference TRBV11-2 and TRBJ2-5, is EAGVAQSPRYKIIEKRQSVAFWCNPISGHATLYWYQQILGQGPKLLIQFQNNGVVDDSQLPKDRFSAERLKGVDSTLKIQPAKLEDSAVYLCASSLFTIAGAHQETQYFGPGTRLLVL.

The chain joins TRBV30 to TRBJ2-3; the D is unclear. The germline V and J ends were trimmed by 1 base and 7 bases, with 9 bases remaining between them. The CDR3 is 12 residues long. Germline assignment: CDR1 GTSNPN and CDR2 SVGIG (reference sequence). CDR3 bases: TGTGCCTGGAGTGCCCGACCTAATACGCAGTATTTT. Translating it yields CAWSARPNTQYF.

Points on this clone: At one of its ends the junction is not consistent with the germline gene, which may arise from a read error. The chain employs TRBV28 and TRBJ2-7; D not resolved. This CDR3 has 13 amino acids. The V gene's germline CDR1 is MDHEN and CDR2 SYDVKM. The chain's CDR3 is CATSKAAPAKKYF. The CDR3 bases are TGTGCCACCAGTAAGGCGGCTCCCGCAAAAAAGTACTTC.

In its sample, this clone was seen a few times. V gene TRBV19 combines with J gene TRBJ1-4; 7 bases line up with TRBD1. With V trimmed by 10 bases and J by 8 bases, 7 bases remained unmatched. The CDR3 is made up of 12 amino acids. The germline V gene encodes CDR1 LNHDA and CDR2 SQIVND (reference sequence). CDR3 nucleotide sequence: TGTGCCATCCCGAAGGGGGCAGAAAAACTGTTTTTT. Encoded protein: CAIPKGAEKLFF.

Here the CDR3 DNA reads TGTGCCACCAGCAAGCAGGGGGCCAGGGCGAACACCGGGGAGCTGTTTTTT. This sequence encodes CATSKQGARANTGELFF. The J gene is TRBJ2-2, the V gene TRBV15; TRBD1 matches at 8 bases. CDR3 length: 17 amino acids. After removal of 4 bases from V and 0 bases from J, the junction contained 7 bases not matched to a gene. Looked up from germline, CDR1 is LNHNV and CDR2 is YYDKDF (reference sequence).

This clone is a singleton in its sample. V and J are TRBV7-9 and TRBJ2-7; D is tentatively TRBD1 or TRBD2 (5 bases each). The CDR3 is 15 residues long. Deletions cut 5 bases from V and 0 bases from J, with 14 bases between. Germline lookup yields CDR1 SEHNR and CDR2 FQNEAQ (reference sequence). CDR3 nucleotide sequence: TGTGCCAGCAGCCCCGGGGACGGGGTCTCCTACGAGCAGTACTTC. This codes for CASSPGDGVSYEQYF.

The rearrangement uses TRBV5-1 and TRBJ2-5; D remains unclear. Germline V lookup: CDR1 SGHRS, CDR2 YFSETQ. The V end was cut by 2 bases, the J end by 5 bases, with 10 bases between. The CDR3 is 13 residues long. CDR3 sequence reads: CASSFELVETQYF. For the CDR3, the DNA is TGCGCCAGCAGCTTCGAGTTGGTGGAGACCCAGTACTTC.

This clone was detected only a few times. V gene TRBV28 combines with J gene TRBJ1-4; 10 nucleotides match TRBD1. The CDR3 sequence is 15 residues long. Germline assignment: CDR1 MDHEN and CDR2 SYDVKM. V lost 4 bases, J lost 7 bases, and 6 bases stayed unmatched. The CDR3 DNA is TGTGCCAGCAGTTCCCCCGGGACAGGGGCTGAAAAACTGTTTTTT. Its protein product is CASSSPGTGAEKLFF.

CDR3 DNA: TGTGCCAGCAGCTTAGGTCTTGCAACTAATGAAAAACTGTTTTTT. The encoded protein is CASSLGLATNEKLFF. This chain uses TRBV7-2 with TRBJ1-4; D is unclear. V lost 1 base and J lost 0, with 6 bases in between. CDR1 is SGHTA, CDR2 FQGNSA, per germline. The length of the CDR3 is 15 residues.

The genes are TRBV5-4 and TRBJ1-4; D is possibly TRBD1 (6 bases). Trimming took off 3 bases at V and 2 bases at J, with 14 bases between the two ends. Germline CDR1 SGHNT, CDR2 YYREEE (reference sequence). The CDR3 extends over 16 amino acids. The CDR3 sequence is CASSSQQGHTNEKLFF. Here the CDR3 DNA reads TGTGCCAGCAGCTCACAACAGGGACATACTAATGAAAAACTGTTTTTT.

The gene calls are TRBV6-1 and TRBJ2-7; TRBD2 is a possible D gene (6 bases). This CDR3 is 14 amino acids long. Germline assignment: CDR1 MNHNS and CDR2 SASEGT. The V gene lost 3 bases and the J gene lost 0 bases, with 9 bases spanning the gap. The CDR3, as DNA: TGTGCCAGCAGTGATGGGGGGAGCTCCTACGAGCAGTACTTC. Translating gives CASSDGGSSYEQYF.

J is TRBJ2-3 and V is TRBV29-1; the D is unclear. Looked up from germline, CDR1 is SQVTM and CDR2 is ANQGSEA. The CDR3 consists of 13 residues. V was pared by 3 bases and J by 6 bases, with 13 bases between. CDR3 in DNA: TGCAGCGTTGACCAGACCGGGTCGGATACGCAGTATTTT. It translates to CSVDQTGSDTQYF.

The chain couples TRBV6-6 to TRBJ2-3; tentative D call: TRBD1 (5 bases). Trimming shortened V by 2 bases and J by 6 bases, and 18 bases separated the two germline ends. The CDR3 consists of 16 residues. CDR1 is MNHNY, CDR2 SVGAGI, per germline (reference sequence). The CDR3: CASSYDSLLPTDTQYF. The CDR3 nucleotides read TGTGCCAGCAGTTACGACAGCCTGCTCCCGACGGATACGCAGTATTTT.

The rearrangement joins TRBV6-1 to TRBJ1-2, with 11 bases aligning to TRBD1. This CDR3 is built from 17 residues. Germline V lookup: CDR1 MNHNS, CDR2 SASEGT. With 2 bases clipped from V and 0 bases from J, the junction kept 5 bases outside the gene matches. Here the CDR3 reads CASSEPGQGGANYGYTF. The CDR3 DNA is TGTGCCAGCAGTGAACCGGGACAGGGGGGTGCTAACTATGGCTACACCTTC.

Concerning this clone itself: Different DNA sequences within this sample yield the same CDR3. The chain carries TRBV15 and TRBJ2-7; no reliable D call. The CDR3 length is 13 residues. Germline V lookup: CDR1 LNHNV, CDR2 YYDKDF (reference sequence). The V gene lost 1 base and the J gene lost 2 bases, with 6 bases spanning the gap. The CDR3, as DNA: TGTGCCACCAGCAGAGGAGTGACCTACGAGCAGTACTTC. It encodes CATSRGVTYEQYF.

In DNA, the CDR3 is TGTGCCAGCAGCCAAGGTGGACTAGCGGAGAGCACAGATACGCAGTATTTT. Amino acid sequence: CASSQGGLAESTDTQYF. V is TRBV4-2 and J is TRBJ2-3; 10 bases are a match to TRBD2. The CDR3 totals 17 residues. Germline CDR1 reads LGHNA; CDR2 reads YNFKEQ. Unmatched junction bases numbered 4, after V lost 1 base and J lost 0 bases.

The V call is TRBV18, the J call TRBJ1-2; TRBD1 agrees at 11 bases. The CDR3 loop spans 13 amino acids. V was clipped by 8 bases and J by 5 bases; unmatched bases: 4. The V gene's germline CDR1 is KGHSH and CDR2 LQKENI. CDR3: CASGTGGPYGYTF. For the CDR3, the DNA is TGTGCCAGCGGGACAGGGGGACCGTATGGCTACACCTTC. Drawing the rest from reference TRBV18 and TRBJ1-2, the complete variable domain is NAGVMQNPRHLVRRRGQEARLRCSPMKGHSHVYWYRQLPEEGLKFMVYLQKENIIDESGMPKERFSAEFPKEGPSILRIQQVVRGDSAAYFCASGTGGPYGYTFGSGTRLTVV.

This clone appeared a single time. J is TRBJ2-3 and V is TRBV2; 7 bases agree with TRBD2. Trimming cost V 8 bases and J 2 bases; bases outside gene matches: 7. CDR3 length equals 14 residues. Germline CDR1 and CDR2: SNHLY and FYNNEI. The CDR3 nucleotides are TGTGCCAGCCTCCGGGAGGTCAACACAGATACGCAGTATTTT. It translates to CASLREVNTDTQYF.

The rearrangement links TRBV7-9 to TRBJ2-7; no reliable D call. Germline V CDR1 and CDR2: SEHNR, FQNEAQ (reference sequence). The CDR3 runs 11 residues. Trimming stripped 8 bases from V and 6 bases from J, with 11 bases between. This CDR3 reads CASFMVGEQYF. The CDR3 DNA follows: TGTGCCAGCTTCATGGTCGGCGAGCAGTACTTC.

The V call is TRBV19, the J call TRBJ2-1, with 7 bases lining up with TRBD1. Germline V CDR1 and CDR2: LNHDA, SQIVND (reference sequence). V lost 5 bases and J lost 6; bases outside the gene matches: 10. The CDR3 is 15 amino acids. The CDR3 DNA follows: TGTGCCAGTAGTTTAAGGGGGCGATGGGGCAATGAGCAGTTCTTC. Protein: CASSLRGRWGNEQFF.

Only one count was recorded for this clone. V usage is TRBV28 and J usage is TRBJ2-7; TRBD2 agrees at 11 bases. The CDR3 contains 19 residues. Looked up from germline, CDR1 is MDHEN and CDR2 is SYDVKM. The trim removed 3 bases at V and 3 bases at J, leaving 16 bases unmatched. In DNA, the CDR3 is TGTGCCAGCAGTTTCCTGCTTGCGACTAGCGGGACCATTTACTACGAGCAGTACTTC. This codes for CASSFLLATSGTIYYEQYF.

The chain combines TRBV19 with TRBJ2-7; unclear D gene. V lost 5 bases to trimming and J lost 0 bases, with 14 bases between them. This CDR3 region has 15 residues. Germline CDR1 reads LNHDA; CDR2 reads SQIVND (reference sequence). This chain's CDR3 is CASSGSLSNSYEQYF. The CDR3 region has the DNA TGTGCCAGTAGTGGATCCTTATCCAACTCCTACGAGCAGTACTTC. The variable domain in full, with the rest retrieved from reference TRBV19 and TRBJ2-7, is DGGITQSPKYLFRKEGQNVTLSCEQNLNHDAMYWYRQDPGQGLRLIYYSQIVNDFQKGDIAEGYSVSREKKESFPLTVTSAQKNPTAFYLCASSGSLSNSYEQYFGPGTRLTVT.

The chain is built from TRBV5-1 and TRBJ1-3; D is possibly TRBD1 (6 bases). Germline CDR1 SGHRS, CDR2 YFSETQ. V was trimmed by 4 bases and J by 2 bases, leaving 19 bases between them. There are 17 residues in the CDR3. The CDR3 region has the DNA TGCGCCAGCAGCCCCGGCCCCCAGGGGCTAGCTGGAAACACCATATATTTT. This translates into CASSPGPQGLAGNTIYF.

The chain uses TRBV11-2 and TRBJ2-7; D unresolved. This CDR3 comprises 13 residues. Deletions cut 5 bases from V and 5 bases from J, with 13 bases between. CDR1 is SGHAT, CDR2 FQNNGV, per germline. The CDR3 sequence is CASSGIGWNEQYF. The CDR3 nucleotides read TGTGCCAGCAGCGGGATTGGCTGGAACGAGCAGTACTTC.

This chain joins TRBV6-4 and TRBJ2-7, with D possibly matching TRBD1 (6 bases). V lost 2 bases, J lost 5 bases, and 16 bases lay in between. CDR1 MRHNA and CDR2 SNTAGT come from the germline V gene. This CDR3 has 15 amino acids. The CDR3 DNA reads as TGTGCCAGCAGTGACCCCAGGGGTAGAATCAACGAGCAGTACTTC. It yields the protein CASSDPRGRINEQYF.

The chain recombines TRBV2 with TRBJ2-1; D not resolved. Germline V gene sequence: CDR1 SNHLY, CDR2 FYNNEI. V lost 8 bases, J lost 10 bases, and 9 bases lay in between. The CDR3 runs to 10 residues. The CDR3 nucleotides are TGTGCCAGCTGGGCCGGGGAGCAGTTCTTC. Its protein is CASWAGEQFF.